This T cell receptor (beta chain) was profiled in a study of T cell responses to AZD1222 COVID-19 vaccine. Study-wide results and limits: In the spike-specific TCR repertoire, nearly half reportedly target unmutated variant regions.

As regards this clone: Antigen: not known.

The table came from immunoSEQ multiplex PCR; TCRdb's copy has only in-frame clones and leaves some out. This table holds fewer than 150,000 clones, roughly 90% found once. V lost 2 bases and J 4 bases, leaving 14 bases between the germline ends. The CDR3 consists of 15 residues. Germline values: CDR1 SGHTA, CDR2 FQGNSA. The sample in question was peripheral blood, obtained on day 0 of AZD1222 vaccination. This TCR came from an adult in good health. The rearrangement uses TRBV7-2 and TRBJ1-2; maybe TRBD1 (5 bases). Here the CDR3 reads CASSLMMGQGYGYTF. The CDR3 DNA reads as TGTGCCAGCAGCTTAATGATGGGCCAGGGCTATGGCTACACCTTC.